One sample yielded the 14 T cell receptor beta chains listed below, sequenced in a study of cytomegalovirus exposure and HLA in healthy donors. TCRdb keeps only in-frame clones here, not all; method: immunoSEQ multiplex PCR. The sample has 90,000 to 120,000 clones; around 95% are singletons. Material: PBMCs. The receptors shown here come from a woman between 18 and 30 years old in good health and CMV-seronegative.

The genes are TRBV7-8 and TRBJ1-5; TRBD1 aligns across 7 bases. This CDR3 has 15 residues. Germline lookup yields CDR1 SGHVS and CDR2 FQNEAQ. The V segment lost 4 bases and the J segment 4 bases; nucleotides outside the gene matches: 7. CDR3 protein: CASSSVRGRNQPQHF. The CDR3 DNA follows: TGTGCCAGCAGCTCAGTTAGGGGGCGAAATCAGCCCCAGCATTTT.

The chain uses TRBV15 and TRBJ2-7; 8 bases agree with TRBD1. Germline lookup yields CDR1 LNHNV and CDR2 YYDKDF (reference sequence). The CDR3 length is 13 residues. With V trimmed by 6 bases and J by 5 bases, 6 bases remained unmatched. The CDR3 DNA is TGTGCCACCAGGTCGACAGGGGTGGACGAGCAGTACTTC. Amino acid sequence: CATRSTGVDEQYF.

V gene TRBV27 combines with J gene TRBJ1-1; D is undetermined. Germline CDR1 MNHEY, CDR2 SMNVEV (reference sequence). Deletions cut 2 bases from V and 1 base from J, with 5 bases between. This CDR3 has 13 residues. The CDR3 protein is CASSLHGNTEAFF. CDR3 bases: TGTGCCAGCAGTTTACACGGGAACACTGAAGCTTTCTTT.

CDR3 DNA: TGTGCCAGCAGTTTGGGCTACGCGGGGGGTTCCTACGAGCAGTACTTC. It specifies CASSLGYAGGSYEQYF. The V gene is TRBV27, the J gene TRBJ2-7; TRBD2 matches at 8 bases. The CDR3 is 16 amino acids. CDR1 and CDR2 from the germline V gene are MNHEY and SMNVEV (reference sequence). After removal of 3 bases from V and 1 base from J, the junction contained 8 bases not matched to a gene.

Regarding this clone: Other nucleotide sequences from this sample produce the same CDR3. The chain joins TRBV30 to TRBJ1-6; TRBD1 is a possible D gene (5 bases). Trimming left V 3 bases short and J 1 base short, with 7 bases between. The germline CDR1 and CDR2 sequences are GTSNPN and SVGIG (reference sequence). The CDR3 has 14 residues. The CDR3 nucleotides read TGTGCCTGGAGGCAGGGTTCCTATAATTCACCCCTCCACTTT. Protein sequence: CAWRQGSYNSPLHF.

The chain couples TRBV30 to TRBJ1-1, with D unresolved. V was shortened by 4 bases and J by 0 bases, with 15 bases between the two germline ends. This CDR3 comprises 15 residues. Germline V gene lookup returns CDR1 GTSNPN and CDR2 SVGIG (reference sequence). The CDR3 region has the DNA TGTGCCTGGACTTTCTCCCCAAGCTTGAACACTGAAGCTTTCTTT. Translated, it gives CAWTFSPSLNTEAFF.

The V call is TRBV19, the J call TRBJ2-1, with 13 bases lining up with TRBD2. Germline-derived CDR1 and CDR2 are LNHDA and SQIVND (reference sequence). V lost 4 bases, J lost 0 bases, and 9 bases stayed unmatched. This CDR3 is 19 amino acids long. The CDR3 nucleotides read TGTGCCAGTAGTAGGGGGACTAGCGGGGAATGGAGCTCCTACAATGAGCAGTTCTTC. This encodes CASSRGTSGEWSSYNEQFF.

The CDR3 region has the DNA TGCGCCAGCGCGGTGGCCACCTCCTACGAGCAGTACTTC. Translating it yields CASAVATSYEQYF. The chain joins TRBV5-1 to TRBJ2-7, with D hard to call. V gave up 7 bases and J gave up 0 bases, with 11 bases separating them. The germline V gene has CDR1 SGHRS and CDR2 YFSETQ. This CDR3 comprises 13 residues.

This clone has a single count. The chain combines TRBV28 with TRBJ2-5, with 11 bases identical to TRBD1. Germline-derived CDR1 and CDR2 are MDHEN and SYDVKM. V lost 6 bases and J lost 1; bases outside the gene matches: 13. This CDR3 comprises 18 residues. In DNA, the CDR3 is TGTGCCAGCAGGTCCGGGACAGGGGGACCTTGGGGCCAAGAGACCCAGTACTTC. It translates to CASRSGTGGPWGQETQYF.

The chain combines TRBV2 with TRBJ2-3; 10 bases are a match to TRBD1. Losses at the gene ends were 6 bases for V and 3 bases for J; bases not matched to a gene: 6. This CDR3 has 15 amino acids. CDR1 is SNHLY and CDR2 is FYNNEI in the germline V gene. The CDR3 coding sequence is TGTGCCAGCAGGGGGGACAGGGGTCCTACAGATACGCAGTATTTT. Protein product: CASRGDRGPTDTQYF.

This clone has a single count. This chain links TRBV6-6 with TRBJ2-7; TRBD2 agrees at 8 bases. The CDR3 consists of 15 residues. Germline V lookup: CDR1 MNHNY, CDR2 SVGAGI (reference sequence). With 6 bases clipped from V and 4 bases from J, the junction kept 11 bases outside the gene matches. CDR3 nucleotide sequence: TGTGCCAGCAGCCCCCAGGCGGGGGGCTTTTACGAGCAGTACTTC. It encodes CASSPQAGGFYEQYF.

The rearrangement joins TRBV7-2 to TRBJ1-1; TRBD1 matches at 7 bases. V was clipped by 3 bases and J by 1 base; unmatched bases: 2. The CDR3 has 14 amino acids. Germline V CDR1 and CDR2: SGHTA, FQGNSA. For the CDR3, the DNA is TGTGCCAGCAGCTTGGGACAGACGAACACTGAAGCTTTCTTT. It encodes CASSLGQTNTEAFF.

V is TRBV11-2 and J is TRBJ1-4; possibly TRBD1 for D (5 bases). Trimming removed 5 bases at V and 10 bases at J, with 17 bases between. CDR3 length equals 14 residues. Germline-derived CDR1 and CDR2 are SGHAT and FQNNGV. CDR3 residues: CASSHRQSLGKLFF. DNA of the CDR3: TGTGCCAGCAGCCACAGACAGAGTTTGGGAAAACTGTTTTTT.

This chain joins TRBV6-5 and TRBJ2-5; D perhaps matches TRBD1 (5 bases). CDR1 and CDR2 (germline): MNHEY, SVGAGI. V was shortened by 6 bases and J by 5 bases, with 10 bases between the two germline ends. CDR3 length: 12 residues. The CDR3 DNA follows: TGTGCCAGCAGATCCCCAGGGGAGACCCAGTACTTC. Amino acid sequence: CASRSPGETQYF.